Below, 3 T cell receptor beta chains from the same sample are listed, as sequenced in a study of cytotoxic CD8 clonotypes in ibrutinib-treated CLL. Profiled with immunoSEQ multiplex PCR; TCRdb holds only in-frame clones, not every one. Of hundreds of thousands of clones detected, roughly 80% appear once; the ten largest clones hold 6.7%. The sequences come from PBMCs, collected before ibrutinib treatment. Source of these receptors: a human donor with chronic lymphocytic leukemia.

V gene TRBV9 combines with J gene TRBJ2-1, with D perhaps assigned TRBD1 or TRBD2 (6 bases each). Trimming took off 2 bases at V and 6 bases at J, with 12 bases between the two ends. CDR3 length: 14 amino acids. Germline CDR1 SGDLS, CDR2 YYNGEE. The CDR3 reads CASSVQRGVNEQFF. CDR3 coding DNA: TGTGCCAGCAGCGTCCAAAGGGGGGTCAATGAGCAGTTCTTC.

V gene TRBV6-1 combines with J gene TRBJ2-1; a possible D gene is TRBD2 (5 bases). This CDR3 has 17 amino acids. Deletions cut 0 bases from V and 5 bases from J, with 17 bases between. The germline V gene has CDR1 MNHNS and CDR2 SASEGT. Here the CDR3 reads CASSEALATWGDNEQFF. As DNA, the CDR3 is TGTGCCAGCAGTGAAGCCCTTGCTACGTGGGGAGACAATGAGCAGTTCTTC.

The V and J genes are TRBV29-1 and TRBJ2-7; D may be TRBD2 (5 bases). Trimming shortened V by 5 bases and J by 3 bases, and 11 bases separated the two germline ends. CDR1 and CDR2 (germline): SQVTM, ANQGSEA. The CDR3 has 12 amino acids. CDR3 nucleotides: TGCAGCGTTTACAGCGGAGACTACGAGCAGTACTTC. Translating gives CSVYSGDYEQYF.